Below, 10 T cell receptor beta chains from the same sample are listed, as sequenced in a study of blood T cell repertoires in COVID-19. Using immunoSEQ multiplex PCR, the repertoire was profiled, and TCRdb retains in-frame clones only, with some absent. The sample includes 150,000 to 200,000 clones, roughly 84% of them seen just once. Specimen: PBMCs or T cells enriched from blood (not recorded which). The receptor source for this set is a woman in her 30s who had been exposed to COVID-19.

V gene TRBV28 combines with J gene TRBJ1-5; tentatively, D is TRBD1 (6 bases). V shed 10 bases and J shed 5 bases, with 15 bases lying between them. Looked up from germline, CDR1 is MDHEN and CDR2 is SYDVKM. The CDR3 sequence is 13 residues long. This chain's CDR3 is CATAGTNHQPQHF. CDR3 nucleotides: TGTGCCACAGCCGGGACAAATCATCAGCCCCAGCATTTT. Using reference TRBV28 and TRBJ1-5 for the parts outside the CDR3, the full variable domain is DVKVTQSSRYLVKRTGEKVFLECVQDMDHENMFWYRQDPGLGLRLIYFSYDVKMKEKGDIPEGYSVSREKKERFSLILESASTNQTSMYLCATAGTNHQPQHFGDGTRLSIL.

The chain links TRBV10-2 to TRBJ1-4, with 8 bases that match TRBD1. V gave up 5 bases and J gave up 6 bases; unmatched junction bases: 8. Germline V gives CDR1 WSHSY, CDR2 SAAADI. The length of the CDR3 is 15 residues. The CDR3 loop is CASSTDRGLDEKLFF. The DNA of the CDR3 is TGCGCCAGCAGTACTGACAGGGGTTTGGATGAAAAACTGTTTTTT.

This clone was seen only a few times. The genes are TRBV7-9 and TRBJ2-2; 8 nucleotides line up with TRBD1. Germline V gene sequence: CDR1 SEHNR, CDR2 FQNEAQ (reference sequence). The CDR3 runs to 17 residues. With 4 bases clipped from V and 0 bases from J, the junction kept 7 bases outside the gene matches. CDR3 bases: TGTGCCAGCAGCTCCAGATGGACAGGGACGAACACCGGGGAGCTGTTTTTT. This gives the protein CASSSRWTGTNTGELFF.

The rearrangement joins TRBV10-3 to TRBJ2-1, with 8 bases that match TRBD1. Trimming cost V 4 bases and J 6 bases; bases outside gene matches: 8. Looked up from germline, CDR1 is ENHRY and CDR2 is SYGVKD. The CDR3 is 15 amino acids. The CDR3 reads CAISGRDRRGNEQFF. The CDR3 coding sequence is TGTGCCATCAGTGGAAGGGACAGGAGGGGCAATGAGCAGTTCTTC.

This chain connects TRBV2 to TRBJ1-1; 7 bases fit TRBD1. J lost 1 base, V lost 8 bases, and 4 bases had no gene match. The CDR3 covers 13 residues. CDR1 SNHLY and CDR2 FYNNEI come from the germline V gene. For the CDR3, the DNA is TGTGCCAGCGCTGGACAGGCGAACACTGAAGCTTTCTTT. Its translation is CASAGQANTEAFF.

V and J are TRBV24-1 and TRBJ2-2; 7 bases agree with TRBD2. V shed 7 bases and J 6 bases; nucleotides not matched to a gene: 10. This CDR3 spans 15 amino acids. CDR1 and CDR2 (germline): KGHDR, SFDVKD. The CDR3 DNA is TGTGCCACCAGCACGGGGAGGGGACGAGCCGGGGAGCTGTTTTTT. This gives the protein CATSTGRGRAGELFF.

This chain uses TRBV3-1 (or the pseudogene TRBV3-2) with TRBJ1-4, with 7 bases that match TRBD1. V lost 3 bases to trimming and J lost 5 bases; unmatched junction nucleotides: 6. This CDR3 spans 15 amino acids. Germline CDR1 LGHDT, CDR2 YNNKEL (reference sequence). CDR3 sequence reads: CASSQARGFNEKLFF. The CDR3, as DNA: TGTGCCAGCAGCCAGGCCAGGGGGTTCAATGAAAAACTGTTTTTT.

The chain is built from TRBV10-1 and TRBJ2-7; the match to TRBD1 covers 8 bases. This CDR3 is 15 amino acids long. Trimming at V came to 2 bases and at J to 3 bases, leaving 6 bases not matched to a gene. The germline V gene encodes CDR1 WNHNN and CDR2 SYGVQD (reference sequence). The CDR3 DNA reads as TGCGCCAGCAGTGAGGAGACAGGGGTCAACTACGAGCAGTACTTC. Its translation is CASSEETGVNYEQYF.

This clone was seen a single time. The V call is TRBV19, the J call TRBJ1-2; 8 positions match TRBD1. J gave up 5 bases and V 3 bases, and 11 bases lay outside the gene matches. This CDR3 region has 16 residues. The germline V gene has CDR1 LNHDA and CDR2 SQIVND (reference sequence). Here the CDR3 reads CASSIMMSQGAYGYTF. CDR3 sequence (DNA): TGTGCCAGTAGTATTATGATGAGCCAGGGGGCATATGGCTACACCTTC. Variable domain in full (rest from reference TRBV19 and TRBJ1-2): DGGITQSPKYLFRKEGQNVTLSCEQNLNHDAMYWYRQDPGQGLRLIYYSQIVNDFQKGDIAEGYSVSREKKESFPLTVTSAQKNPTAFYLCASSIMMSQGAYGYTFGSGTRLTVV.

CDR3 protein: CASSYLGGTGELFF. The CDR3 bases are TGTGCCAGCAGTTACTTAGGGGGAACCGGGGAGCTGTTTTTT. V and J are TRBV6-9 and TRBJ2-2; D is perhaps TRBD1 (6 bases). The CDR3 extends over 14 amino acids. Trimming cost V 3 bases and J 5 bases, with 10 bases left between them. CDR1 is MNHGY, CDR2 SVAAGI, per germline.